The rows below give T cell receptor beta chains drawn from one sample of a study of cytomegalovirus exposure and HLA in healthy donors. Sequencing was performed with immunoSEQ multiplex PCR; in TCRdb, only in-frame clones are kept and a portion is missing. Found here are around 86,000 clones, 70% to 85% of them singletons; the top ten hold 2.5% to 3.5%. Sequencing input: PBMCs. Receptors were obtained from a man aged 50-60 years in good health and CMV-seropositive. CDR3s include the opening cysteine and the closing phenylalanine or tryptophan. Each record gives: J gene, V gene, clone size, D gene, CDR3 DNA, CDR3 protein. The D gene is left open where the match is weak. For some rows the clone size is stated as once, few or many, or as a class when expanded; others skip it.

TRBJ2-3,TRBV11-2,.,TRBD1,TGTGCCAGCAGCTCAAAATCCGTACAGGGGCCCCGCACAGATACGCAGTATTTT,CASSSKSVQGPRTDTQYF
TRBJ1-2,TRBV29-1,.,.,TGCAGCGTTGAAACTCTAGAAGGCTACACCTTC,CSVETLEGYTF
TRBJ2-1,TRBV29-1,.,TRBD2,TGCAGCGTTGAAATCTGGCTAGCGGGAGGGTCCAATGAGCAGTTCTTC,CSVEIWLAGGSNEQFF
TRBJ2-1,TRBV4-1,once,TRBD2,TGCGCCAGCAGCTTTAGCGGGAGAGGCTCCTACAATGAGCAGTTCTTC,CASSFSGRGSYNEQFF
TRBJ2-3,TRBV7-2,.,TRBD2,TGTGCCAGCAGCTTAGCGCCGAGCGGGAGGGACACAGATACGCAGTATTTT,CASSLAPSGRDTDTQYF
TRBJ2-7,TRBV18,.,.,TGTGCCAGCTCCTCGGTCGCCCACGAGCAGTACTTC,CASSSVAHEQYF
TRBJ1-1,TRBV20-1,.,.,TGCAGTGCAACAGGGTTTGCTGAAGCTTTCTTT,CSATGFAEAFF
TRBJ1-1,TRBV5-6,.,.,TGTGCCAGCAGCTTGGTGGAGCTGAACACTGAAGCTTTCTTT,CASSLVELNTEAFF
TRBJ2-5,TRBV11-2,.,.,TGTGCCAGCAGCTTCGGGACTTCCGTGGAGACCCAGTACTTC,CASSFGTSVETQYF
TRBJ2-2,TRBV30,.,.,TGTGCCTGGAGACTCACGTCCACCGGGGAGCTGTTTTTT,CAWRLTSTGELFF
TRBJ1-1,TRBV6-1,few,TRBD1,TGTGCCAGCAGGTTCGGACAGGGGGCTACTGAAGCTTTCTTT,CASRFGQGATEAFF
TRBJ2-2,TRBV2,.,.,TGTGCCAGCCGGCCTATGACAGGGAACACCGGGGAGCTGTTTTTT,CASRPMTGNTGELFF
TRBJ2-7,TRBV15,.,TRBD2,TGTGCCACCAGCAGAGCAACGAACGTCTGGGGGACTAGCTTCTCCTACGAGCAGTACTTC,CATSRATNVWGTSFSYEQYF
TRBJ2-7,TRBV10-1,.,TRBD2,TGCGCCAGCAGTGAGTCGACTGTAGCGGGAGGGCCCTACGAGCAGTACTTC,CASSESTVAGGPYEQYF
TRBJ2-3,TRBV11-3,.,TRBD2,TGTGCCAGCAGCTTCGCGGGAGGCCCCGCAGATACGCAGTATTTT,CASSFAGGPADTQYF
TRBJ2-3,TRBV5-1,.,TRBD2,TGCGCCAGCAGCTTCGTCGTAGCGGGAGTAGATACGCAGTATTTT,CASSFVVAGVDTQYF
TRBJ2-7,TRBV5-1,.,TRBD2,TGCGCCAGCAGCCTGGGACTAGCGGGAGTCGAGCAGTACTTC,CASSLGLAGVEQYF
TRBJ1-4,TRBV19,.,TRBD1,TGTGCCAGTAGTCGTGGGACAGGGGGCGGCTTAGGTGAAAAACTGTTTTTT,CASSRGTGGGLGEKLFF
TRBJ2-1,TRBV7-9,.,.,TGTGCCAGCAGCTTAGGAGGGAAGTCGTCCTACAATGAGCAGTTCTTC,CASSLGGKSSYNEQFF
TRBJ2-1,TRBV15,.,TRBD1,TGTGCCACCAGCAGGATCGGTACAGGGGTTTACAATGAGCAGTTCTTC,CATSRIGTGVYNEQFF
TRBJ2-3,TRBV6-6,.,.,TGTGCCAGCAGGTCCGGCGGGAGCACAGATACGCAGTATTTT,CASRSGGSTDTQYF
TRBJ2-7,TRBV4-1,once,.,TGCGCCAGCAGCCAAGTTCGAAATATCCCTACGGGGGAGCAGTACTTC,CASSQVRNIPTGEQYF
TRBJ2-7,TRBV4-1,.,TRBD2,TGCGCCAGCAGCCAGGCCGGGACTAGCGGCTACGAGCAGTACTTC,CASSQAGTSGYEQYF
TRBJ1-2,TRBV30,.,.,TGTGCCTGGAGTCCGGTGGGGGGGAACTATGGCTACACCTTC,CAWSPVGGNYGYTF
TRBJ2-7,TRBV14,.,.,TGCGCCAGCAGTCCAGCTTGGAGCTCCTACGAGCAGTACTTC,CASSPAWSSYEQYF
TRBJ2-3,TRBV5-5,once,.,.,CASSSSPGQITDTQYF
TRBJ1-3,TRBV6-5,.,TRBD1,TGTGCCAGCAGTTACCAGGGGGACACCATATATTTT,CASSYQGDTIYF
TRBJ1-6,TRBV7-9,few,.,TGTGCCAGCAGCCGGTCGACAGGAGGTAGCTCCTATAATTCACCCCTCCACTTT,CASSRSTGGSSYNSPLHF
TRBJ2-2,TRBV7-7,few,TRBD1,TGTGCCAGCAGCCAAGGGACAGCTACCACTGGGGAGCTGTTTTTT,CASSQGTATTGELFF
TRBJ2-7,TRBV27,.,TRBD1,TGTGCCAACCCGACAGGGCTAGTCTCCCACGAGCAGTACTTC,CANPTGLVSHEQYF
TRBJ2-1,TRBV6-4,.,TRBD2,TGTGCCAGCAGCCCCTCCGGGACTAGCGGCTACAATGAGCAGTTCTTC,CASSPSGTSGYNEQFF
TRBJ2-2,TRBV11-3,few,TRBD1,TGTGCCAGCAGCACGCGAGGGACAGGCGAAGATGCGGAGCTGTTTTTT,CASSTRGTGEDAELFF
TRBJ1-1,TRBV5-1,few,TRBD1,TGCGCCAGCAGTCGGGACAGGGCGAACACTGAAGCTTTCTTT,CASSRDRANTEAFF
TRBJ1-3,TRBV7-8,.,.,TGTGCCAGCAGCTTAGACGGGAACTCTGGAAACACCATATATTTT,CASSLDGNSGNTIYF
TRBJ1-2,TRBV9,.,TRBD1,TGTGCCAGCAGGGGGGACAGCGGCAACTATGGCTACACCTTC,CASRGDSGNYGYTF
TRBJ2-2,TRBV6-4,.,TRBD2,TGTGCCAGCAGTGACAGCACTAGCGACACCGGGGAGCTGTTTTTT,CASSDSTSDTGELFF
TRBJ1-6,TRBV27,.,.,TGTGCCAGCAGTCCACAGCTTAGCTCCTATAATTCACCCCTCCACTTT,CASSPQLSSYNSPLHF